The 13 T cell receptor beta chains in this list originate from one sample, sequenced in a study of lymphopenia after photon versus proton radiotherapy. Here immunoSEQ multiplex PCR was the method, and the copy in TCRdb shows in-frame clones only, minus some. The sample contains 68,000 or so clones, around 90% of which appear only once. The starting material was peripheral blood, obtained from a patient treated with photon-based radiotherapy. These receptors all stem from a woman between 65 and 79 years old with pancreatic cancer.

The J gene is TRBJ2-7, the V gene TRBV6-1; TRBD2 matches 7 bases. Germline CDR1 is MNHNS and CDR2 is SASEGT. The ends lost 4 bases at V and 2 bases at J; junction bases unmatched: 5. The CDR3 length is 14 residues. The CDR3 nucleotides read TGTGCCAGCAGTGCTACTAGCGAAACCTACGAGCAGTACTTC. Amino acid sequence: CASSATSETYEQYF.

This chain links TRBV21-1 with TRBJ1-2. TRBV21-1 is shown as a pseudogene. The CDR3 covers 16 residues. The CDR3 sequence: CASNLNPREDNYGYTF. The CDR3 DNA reads as TGTGCCAGCAATCTAAACCCTAGGGAGGATAACTATGGCTACACCTTC.

The sample holds one count of this clone. The gene calls are TRBV7-2 and TRBJ2-3, with 9 bases aligning to TRBD1. This CDR3 has 16 residues. Germline CDR1 reads SGHTA; CDR2 reads FQGNSA. V trimming: 0 bases; J trimming: 4 bases; junction bases outside the gene matches: 5. The CDR3 nucleotides read TGTGCCAGCAGCTTAGCGCGGGGACAGGGATCAGATACGCAGTATTTT. This translates into CASSLARGQGSDTQYF. Full variable domain (missing parts from reference TRBV7-2 and TRBJ2-3): GAGVSQSPSNKVTEKGKDVELRCDPISGHTALYWYRQSLGQGLEFLIYFQGNSAPDKSGLPSDRFSAERTGGSVSTLTIQRTQQEDSAVYLCASSLARGQGSDTQYFGPGTRLTVL.

The rearrangement joins TRBV29-1 to TRBJ1-2; perhaps TRBD1 as D (6 bases). Germline lookup yields CDR1 SQVTM and CDR2 ANQGSEA. V lost 4 bases and J lost 7, with 13 bases in between. The CDR3 is 12 amino acids. DNA of the CDR3: TGCAGCGTTGTCGCAGGGGTGAGTGGCTACACCTTC. Amino acids: CSVVAGVSGYTF.

The chain carries TRBV7-3 and TRBJ1-4, with D unclear. With 5 bases removed from V and 8 bases from J, the gap between germline ends came to 12 bases. This CDR3 contains 13 residues. CDR1 and CDR2 (germline): SGHTA, FQGTGA. The chain's CDR3 is CASSLGPNEKLFF. The CDR3 bases are TGTGCCAGCAGCCTCGGGCCGAACGAAAAACTGTTTTTT. The entire variable domain, with the rest obtained from reference TRBV7-3 and TRBJ1-4, is as follows: GAGVSQTPSNKVTEKGKYVELRCDPISGHTALYWYRQSLGQGPEFLIYFQGTGAADDSGLPNDRFFAVRPEGSVSTLKIQRTERGDSAVYLCASSLGPNEKLFFGSGTQLSVL.

The V gene is TRBV7-2, the J gene TRBJ2-5, with D perhaps matching TRBD1 (5 bases). From germline, CDR1 is SGHTA and CDR2 FQGNSA. Trimming left V 0 bases short and J 2 bases short, with 13 bases between. The CDR3 is made up of 16 amino acids. The chain's CDR3 is CASSLAAGMGQETQYF. The CDR3, as DNA: TGTGCCAGCAGCTTAGCGGCAGGGATGGGACAAGAGACCCAGTACTTC. Drawing the rest from reference TRBV7-2 and TRBJ2-5, the complete variable domain is GAGVSQSPSNKVTEKGKDVELRCDPISGHTALYWYRQSLGQGLEFLIYFQGNSAPDKSGLPSDRFSAERTGGSVSTLTIQRTQQEDSAVYLCASSLAAGMGQETQYFGPGTRLLVL.

The chain uses TRBV10-3 and TRBJ2-7; D uncertain. The length of the CDR3 is 13 residues. V lost 2 bases and J lost 2, with 7 bases in between. Per the germline V gene, CDR1 is ENHRY and CDR2 is SYGVKD. The CDR3: CAISEAVPYEQYF. DNA of the CDR3: TGTGCCATCAGTGAGGCGGTCCCCTACGAGCAGTACTTC.

The chain combines TRBV4-1 with TRBJ1-2; perhaps TRBD1 as D (5 bases). This CDR3 comprises 15 residues. V was trimmed by 4 bases and J by 8 bases, leaving 20 bases between them. Germline V gene lookup returns CDR1 MGHRA and CDR2 YSYEKL. As DNA, the CDR3 is TGCGCCAGCAGCCCGAGGGCAGGAGGGGTAGGAGGCTACACCTTC. Its protein is CASSPRAGGVGGYTF.

The chain employs TRBV7-3 and TRBJ2-6, with 8 positions matching TRBD1. V gave up 2 bases and J gave up 2 bases; unmatched junction bases: 5. In germline, CDR1 is SGHTA, CDR2 FQGTGA. This CDR3 comprises 17 residues. The CDR3, as DNA: TGTGCCAGCAGCTTATCCGACAGGGGTGCTGGGGCCAACGTCCTGACTTTC. The encoded protein is CASSLSDRGAGANVLTF.

The chain has TRBV18 and TRBJ1-1; D is possibly TRBD1 (6 bases). The CDR3 sequence is 18 residues long. Per the germline V gene, CDR1 is KGHSH and CDR2 is LQKENI. Trimming removed 3 bases from V and 6 bases from J, with 26 bases in between. The CDR3 DNA sequence: TGTGCCAGCTCACCGCTAAATGGGCTTTCGGGGACAAGGGCTGAAGCTTTCTTT. Translated: CASSPLNGLSGTRAEAFF.

The V and J genes are TRBV7-9 and TRBJ2-1, with 9 bases lining up with TRBD2. The CDR3 covers 15 residues. Germline V gene data show CDR1 as SEHNR and CDR2 as FQNEAQ (reference sequence). The V gene end was trimmed by 10 bases and the J gene end by 0 bases; junction bases not matched to a gene: 7. The CDR3 loop reads CAIRGSGSSYNEQFF. Written as DNA, the CDR3 is TGTGCCATCAGGGGTAGCGGGAGCTCCTACAATGAGCAGTTCTTC.

This chain connects TRBV6-5 to TRBJ2-7; D not resolved. The CDR3 length is 14 residues. The V end was cut by 2 bases, the J end by 0 bases, with 8 bases between. From germline, CDR1 is MNHEY and CDR2 SVGAGI. Written as DNA, the CDR3 is TGTGCCAGCAGTTACGGGCAAGTCTCCTACGAGCAGTACTTC. It is translated as CASSYGQVSYEQYF.

There are a few counts of this clone. The chain is built from TRBV6-5 and TRBJ1-1; D gene unclear. V was shortened by 6 bases and J by 6 bases, with 11 bases between the two germline ends. CDR3 length: 12 residues. CDR1 is MNHEY, CDR2 SVGAGI, per germline. CDR3 nucleotide sequence: TGTGCCAGCAGGAGGGTAAACGCTGAAGCTTTCTTT. Translated: CASRRVNAEAFF.